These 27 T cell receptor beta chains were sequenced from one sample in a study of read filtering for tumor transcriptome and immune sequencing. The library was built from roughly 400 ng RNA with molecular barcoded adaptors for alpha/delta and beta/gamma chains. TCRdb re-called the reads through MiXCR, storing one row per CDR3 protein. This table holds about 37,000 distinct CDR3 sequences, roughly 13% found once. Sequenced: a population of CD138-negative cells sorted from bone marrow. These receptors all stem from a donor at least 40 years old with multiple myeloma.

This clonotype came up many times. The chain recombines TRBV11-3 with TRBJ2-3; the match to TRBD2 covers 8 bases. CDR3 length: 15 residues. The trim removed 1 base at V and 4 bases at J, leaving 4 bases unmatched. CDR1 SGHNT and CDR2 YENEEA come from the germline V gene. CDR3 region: CASSLAGGVADTQYF. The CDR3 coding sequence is TGTGCCAGCAGCTTAGCGGGAGGGGTGGCAGATACGCAGTATTTT.

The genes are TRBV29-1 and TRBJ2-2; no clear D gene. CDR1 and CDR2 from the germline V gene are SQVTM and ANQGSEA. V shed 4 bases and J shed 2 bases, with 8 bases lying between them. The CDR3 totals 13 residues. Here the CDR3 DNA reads TGCAGCGTTGTGAACCCAAACACCGGGGAGCTGTTTTTT. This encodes CSVVNPNTGELFF.

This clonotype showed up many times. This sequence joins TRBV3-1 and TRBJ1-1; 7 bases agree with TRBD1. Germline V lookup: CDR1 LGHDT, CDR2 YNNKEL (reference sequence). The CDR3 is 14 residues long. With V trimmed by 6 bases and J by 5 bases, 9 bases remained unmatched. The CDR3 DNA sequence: TGTGCCAGCAGTTCGGCAGGGGGGGTTACTGAAGCTTTCTTT. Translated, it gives CASSSAGGVTEAFF.

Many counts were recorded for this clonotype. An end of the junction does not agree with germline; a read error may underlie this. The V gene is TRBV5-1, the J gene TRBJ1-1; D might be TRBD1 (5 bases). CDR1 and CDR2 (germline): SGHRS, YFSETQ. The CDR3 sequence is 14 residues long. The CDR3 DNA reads TGCGCCAGCAGTTTGGCGGGACCGAACACTGAAGCTTTCTTT. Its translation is CASSLAGPNTEAFF.

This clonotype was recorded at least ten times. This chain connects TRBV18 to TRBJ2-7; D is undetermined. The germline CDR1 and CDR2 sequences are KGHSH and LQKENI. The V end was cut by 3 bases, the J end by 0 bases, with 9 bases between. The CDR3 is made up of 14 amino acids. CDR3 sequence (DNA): TGTGCCAGCTCACCGGTCAGGAACTCCTACGAGCAGTACTTC. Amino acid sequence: CASSPVRNSYEQYF.

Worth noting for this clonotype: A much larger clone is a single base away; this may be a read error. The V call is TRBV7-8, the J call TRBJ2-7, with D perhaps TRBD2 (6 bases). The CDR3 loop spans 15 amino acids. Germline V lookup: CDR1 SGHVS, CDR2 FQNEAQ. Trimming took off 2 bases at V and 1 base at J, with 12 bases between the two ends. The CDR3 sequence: CASSLSGGPSYEQYF. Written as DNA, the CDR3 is TGTGCCAGCAGCTTAAGTGGAGGGCCGTCCTACGAGCAGTACTTC.

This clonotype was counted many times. CDR3 nucleotides: TGCAGTGCGGATTGGCAGGGCGCAGATACGCAGTATTTT. Its translation: CSADWQGADTQYF. The chain joins TRBV20-1 to TRBJ2-3; D may be TRBD1 (5 bases). Trimming removed 6 bases from V and 4 bases from J, with 14 bases in between. The CDR3 consists of 13 residues. Germline V gene lookup returns CDR1 DFQATT and CDR2 SNEGSKA (reference sequence).

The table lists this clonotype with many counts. CDR3 coding DNA: TGTGCCAGCAGCTTTTCCGGGGGGCAGAACTATGGCTACACCTTC. Its translation: CASSFSGGQNYGYTF. The chain has TRBV5-5 and TRBJ1-2; D is possibly TRBD1 (6 bases). The CDR3 loop spans 15 amino acids. Trimming pared 2 bases from V and 2 bases from J, leaving 13 bases between. Germline assignment: CDR1 SGHKS and CDR2 YYEKEE (reference sequence).

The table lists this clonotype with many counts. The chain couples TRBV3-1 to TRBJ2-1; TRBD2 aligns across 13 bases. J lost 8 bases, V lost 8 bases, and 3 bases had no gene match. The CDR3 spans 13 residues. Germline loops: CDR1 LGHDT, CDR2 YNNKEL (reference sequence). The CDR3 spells CASAGLAGDEQFF. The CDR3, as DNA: TGTGCCAGCGCCGGACTAGCGGGAGATGAGCAGTTCTTC.

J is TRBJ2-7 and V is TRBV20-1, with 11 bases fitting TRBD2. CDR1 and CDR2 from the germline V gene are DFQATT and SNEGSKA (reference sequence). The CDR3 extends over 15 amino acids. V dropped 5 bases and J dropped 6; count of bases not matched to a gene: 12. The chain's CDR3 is CSARFGGLAESEQYF. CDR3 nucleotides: TGCAGTGCTCGTTTTGGGGGACTAGCGGAATCCGAGCAGTACTTC.

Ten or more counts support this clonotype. DNA for the CDR3: TGTGCCAGCAGCCGGGACAGGGGGCCTGGGGAGCAGTTCTTC. It specifies CASSRDRGPGEQFF. The chain has TRBV2 and TRBJ2-1, with 12 positions matching TRBD1. Trimming took 6 bases from V and 10 from J; bases not matched to a gene: 7. The CDR3 has 14 amino acids. Germline CDR1 is SNHLY and CDR2 is FYNNEI. Combining the CDR3 with reference TRBV2 and TRBJ2-1 gives the whole variable domain EPEVTQTPSHQVTQMGQEVILRCVPISNHLYFYWYRQILGQKVEFLVSFYNNEISEKSEIFDDQFSVERPDGSNFTLKIRSTKLEDSAMYFCASSRDRGPGEQFFGPGTRLTVL.

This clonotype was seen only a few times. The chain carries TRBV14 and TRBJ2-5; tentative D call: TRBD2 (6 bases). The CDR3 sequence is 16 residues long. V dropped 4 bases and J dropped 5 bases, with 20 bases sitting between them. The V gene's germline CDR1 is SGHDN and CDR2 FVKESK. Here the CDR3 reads CASSRTLGTLRETQYF. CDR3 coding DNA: TGTGCCAGCAGCCGAACCCTCGGGACTCTTCGGGAGACCCAGTACTTC.

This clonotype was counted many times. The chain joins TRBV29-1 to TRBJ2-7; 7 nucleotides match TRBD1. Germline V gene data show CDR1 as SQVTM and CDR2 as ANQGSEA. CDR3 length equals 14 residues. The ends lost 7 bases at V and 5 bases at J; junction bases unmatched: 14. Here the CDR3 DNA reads TGCAGCGCTTCCGGTGGGCAGGGGGACCACGAGCAGTACTTC. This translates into CSASGGQGDHEQYF.

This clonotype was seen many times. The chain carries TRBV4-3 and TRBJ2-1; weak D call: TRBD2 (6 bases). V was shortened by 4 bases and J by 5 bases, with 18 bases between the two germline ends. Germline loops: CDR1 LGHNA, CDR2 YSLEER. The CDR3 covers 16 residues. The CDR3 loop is CASSPATAGLHNEQFF. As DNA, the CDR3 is TGCGCCAGCAGCCCAGCAACAGCGGGTTTACACAATGAGCAGTTCTTC.

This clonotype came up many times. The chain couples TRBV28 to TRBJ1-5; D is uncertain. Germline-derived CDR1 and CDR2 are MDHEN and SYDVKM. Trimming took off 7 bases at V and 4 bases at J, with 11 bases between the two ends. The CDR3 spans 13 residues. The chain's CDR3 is CASTWAVNQPQHF. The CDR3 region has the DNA TGTGCCAGCACTTGGGCCGTAAATCAGCCCCAGCATTTT.

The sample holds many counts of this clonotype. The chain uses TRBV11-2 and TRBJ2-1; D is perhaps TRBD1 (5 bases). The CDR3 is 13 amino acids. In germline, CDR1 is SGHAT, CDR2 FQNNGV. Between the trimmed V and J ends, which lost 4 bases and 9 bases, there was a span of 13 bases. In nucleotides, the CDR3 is TGTGCCAGCAGCTCGACAGAAATGTCTGAGCAGTTCTTC. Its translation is CASSSTEMSEQFF.

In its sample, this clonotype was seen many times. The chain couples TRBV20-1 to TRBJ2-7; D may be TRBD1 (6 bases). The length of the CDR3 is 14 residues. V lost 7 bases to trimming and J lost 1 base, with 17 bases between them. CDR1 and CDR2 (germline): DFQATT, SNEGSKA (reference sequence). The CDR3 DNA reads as TGCAGTGTCCCGTATGGGGGCGGATCCTACGAGCAGTACTTC. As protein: CSVPYGGGSYEQYF.

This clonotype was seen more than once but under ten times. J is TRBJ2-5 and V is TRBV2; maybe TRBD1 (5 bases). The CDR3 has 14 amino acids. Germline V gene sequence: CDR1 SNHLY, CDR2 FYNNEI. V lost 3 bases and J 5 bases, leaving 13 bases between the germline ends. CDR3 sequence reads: CASSEDTLRETQYF. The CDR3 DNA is TGTGCCAGCAGTGAGGACACTTTGAGGGAGACCCAGTACTTC.

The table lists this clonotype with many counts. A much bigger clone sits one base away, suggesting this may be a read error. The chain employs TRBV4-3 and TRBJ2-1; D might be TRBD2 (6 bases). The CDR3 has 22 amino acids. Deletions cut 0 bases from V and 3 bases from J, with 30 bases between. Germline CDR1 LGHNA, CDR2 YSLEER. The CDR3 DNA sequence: TGCGCCAGCAGCCAAGATCCCGGAACTTTGGCCCGGGGGAGGTCAGACTACAATGAGCAGTTCTTC. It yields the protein CASSQDPGTLARGRSDYNEQFF.

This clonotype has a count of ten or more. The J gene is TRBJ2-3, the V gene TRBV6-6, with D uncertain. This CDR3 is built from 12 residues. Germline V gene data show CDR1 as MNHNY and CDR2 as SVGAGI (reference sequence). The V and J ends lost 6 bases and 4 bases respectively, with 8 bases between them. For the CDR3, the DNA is TGTGCCAGCAGGAGTGGGGCAGATACGCAGTATTTT. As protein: CASRSGADTQYF.

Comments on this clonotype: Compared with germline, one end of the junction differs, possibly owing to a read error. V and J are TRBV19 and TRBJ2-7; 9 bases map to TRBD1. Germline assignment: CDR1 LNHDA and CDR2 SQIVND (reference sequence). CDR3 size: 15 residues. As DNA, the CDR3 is TGTGCCAGTAGTATATCGGACAGGGGTCTGAACGAGCGGTACTTC. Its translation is CASSISDRGLNERYF.

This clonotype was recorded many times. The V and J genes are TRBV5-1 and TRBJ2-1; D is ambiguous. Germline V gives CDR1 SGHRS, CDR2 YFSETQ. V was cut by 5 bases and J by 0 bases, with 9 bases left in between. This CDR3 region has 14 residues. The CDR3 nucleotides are TGCGCCAGCAGTCTCGACTCCTCCTACAATGAGCAGTTCTTC. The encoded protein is CASSLDSSYNEQFF.

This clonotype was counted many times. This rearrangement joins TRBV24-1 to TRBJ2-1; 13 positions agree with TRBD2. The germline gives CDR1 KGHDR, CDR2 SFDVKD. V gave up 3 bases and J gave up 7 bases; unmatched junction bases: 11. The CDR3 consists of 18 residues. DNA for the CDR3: TGTGCCACCAGTGATGCTGGGACTAGCGGGGCCTTTAGGAATGAGCAGTTCTTC. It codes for CATSDAGTSGAFRNEQFF.

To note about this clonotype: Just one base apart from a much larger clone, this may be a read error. DNA for the CDR3: TGCGCCAGCAGCTTGGCAGGGGTGAACACTGAAGTTTTCTTT. The encoded protein is CASSLAGVNTEVFF. The chain joins TRBV5-1 to TRBJ1-1; D might be TRBD1 (6 bases). Germline V lookup: CDR1 SGHRS, CDR2 YFSETQ. There are 14 residues in the CDR3.

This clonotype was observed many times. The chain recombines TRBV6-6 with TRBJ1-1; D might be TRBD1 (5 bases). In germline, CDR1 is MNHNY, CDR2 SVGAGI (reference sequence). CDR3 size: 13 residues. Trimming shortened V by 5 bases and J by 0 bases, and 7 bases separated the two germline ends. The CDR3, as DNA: TGTGCCAGCAGTCAAGGGGTGAACACTGAAGCTTTCTTT. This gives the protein CASSQGVNTEAFF.

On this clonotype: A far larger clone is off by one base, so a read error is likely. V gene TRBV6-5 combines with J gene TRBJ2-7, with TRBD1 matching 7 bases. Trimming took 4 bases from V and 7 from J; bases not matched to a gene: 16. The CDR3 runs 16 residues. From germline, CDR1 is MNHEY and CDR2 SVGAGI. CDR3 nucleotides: TGTGCCAGCAGTTTTGACAGGGTCCCAGGGGAAGAAGAGCAGTACTTC. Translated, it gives CASSFDRVPGEEEQYF.

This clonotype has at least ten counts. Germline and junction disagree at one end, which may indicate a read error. DNA for the CDR3: TGCAGTGCTAGAGCGGTTACTCGACGGAGCCAAGAGACTCAGTACTTC. Its protein is CSARAVTRRSQETQYF. The chain uses TRBV20-1 and TRBJ2-5; D gene ambiguous. CDR1 is DFQATT and CDR2 is SNEGSKA in the germline V gene (reference sequence). This CDR3 contains 16 residues.